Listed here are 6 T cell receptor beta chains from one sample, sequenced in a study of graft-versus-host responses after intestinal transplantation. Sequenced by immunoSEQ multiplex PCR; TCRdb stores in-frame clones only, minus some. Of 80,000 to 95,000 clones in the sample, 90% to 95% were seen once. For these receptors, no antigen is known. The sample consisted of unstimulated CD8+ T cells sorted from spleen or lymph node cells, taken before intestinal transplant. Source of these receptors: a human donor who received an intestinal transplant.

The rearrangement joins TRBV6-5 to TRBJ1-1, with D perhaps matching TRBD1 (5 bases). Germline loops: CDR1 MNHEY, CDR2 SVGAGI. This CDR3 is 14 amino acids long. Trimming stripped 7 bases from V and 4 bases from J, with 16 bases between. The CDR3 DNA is TGTGCCAGCACCCCACCTGGGGGACTCACTGAAGCTTTCTTT. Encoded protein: CASTPPGGLTEAFF.

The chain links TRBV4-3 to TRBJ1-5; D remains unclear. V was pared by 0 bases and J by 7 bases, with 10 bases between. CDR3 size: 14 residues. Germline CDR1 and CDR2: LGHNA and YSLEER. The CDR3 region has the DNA TGCGCCAGCAGCCAAGAATACGGGAACCAGCCCCAGCATTTT. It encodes CASSQEYGNQPQHF.

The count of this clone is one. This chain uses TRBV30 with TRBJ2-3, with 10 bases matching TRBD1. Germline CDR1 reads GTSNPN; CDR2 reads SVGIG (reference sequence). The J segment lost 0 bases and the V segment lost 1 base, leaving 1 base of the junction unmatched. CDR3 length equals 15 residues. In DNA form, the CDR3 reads TGTGCCTGGAGTGGGACAGGGGGGAGCACAGATACGCAGTATTTT. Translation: CAWSGTGGSTDTQYF.

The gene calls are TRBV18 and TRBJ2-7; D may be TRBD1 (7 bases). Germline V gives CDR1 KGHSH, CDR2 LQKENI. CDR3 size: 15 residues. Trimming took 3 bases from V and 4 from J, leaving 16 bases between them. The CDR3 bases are TGTGCCAGCTCACCTCGGGGCCAGGGGGGTTACGAGCAGTACTTC. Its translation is CASSPRGQGGYEQYF.

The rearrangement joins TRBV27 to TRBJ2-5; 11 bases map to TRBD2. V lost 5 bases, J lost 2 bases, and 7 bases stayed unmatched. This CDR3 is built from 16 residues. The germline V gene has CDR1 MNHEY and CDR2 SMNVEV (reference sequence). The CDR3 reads CASSDSGGAGQETQYF. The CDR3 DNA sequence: TGTGCCAGCAGTGATAGCGGGGGGGCCGGTCAAGAGACCCAGTACTTC.

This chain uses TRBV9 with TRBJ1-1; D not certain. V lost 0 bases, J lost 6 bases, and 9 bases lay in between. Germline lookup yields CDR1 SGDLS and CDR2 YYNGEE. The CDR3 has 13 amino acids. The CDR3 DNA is TGTGCCAGCAGCGTAGTCGCGGGAGCTGAAGCTTTCTTT. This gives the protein CASSVVAGAEAFF.